This paragraph reports one TCR beta chain. These data belong to a study of blood T cell repertoires in COVID-19. Looking at the study overall: The United States, Italy and Spain provided the acute and convalescent COVID-19 samples. Nucleic acid was either cDNA or gDNA, and it came from T cells, B-cell-depleted T cells, or PBMCs.

Authors' data handling: By means of reference gene primer amplification, nucleated cell counts were estimated. Profiled with immunoSEQ multiplex PCR; TCRdb holds only in-frame clones, not every one. D and trimming come from the DNA, and the V and J calls and clone size come from that table. The sample carries 70,000 or so clones, 88% recorded once. The source is a human donor in a cohort sampled during active COVID-19. The specimen was peripheral blood.

CDR3: CASRGQGTDTQYF. CDR3 coding DNA: TGTGCCAGCCGAGGGCAGGGGACAGATACGCAGTATTTT. The J gene is TRBJ2-3, the V gene TRBV11-3; D may be TRBD1 (6 bases). CDR1 is SGHNT and CDR2 is YENEEA in the germline V gene. This CDR3 is 13 amino acids long. V dropped 8 bases and J dropped 3 bases, with 12 bases sitting between them.